A single sample gave rise to the 18 T cell receptor beta chains below, sequenced in a study of PD-1 blockade in classical Hodgkin lymphoma. After autologous stem cell transplantation all patients relapsed, and prior brentuximab vedotin exposure differed between cohorts. Profiled with immunoSEQ multiplex PCR; TCRdb holds only in-frame clones, not every one. The data show roughly 40,000 clones, approximately 91% seen once. Sequenced material: peripheral blood mononuclear cells (PBMCs), taken at baseline. Every receptor here comes from a human donor with classical Hodgkin lymphoma.

The V gene is TRBV5-4, the J gene TRBJ2-7, with 9 bases identical to TRBD2. After removal of 0 bases from V and 3 bases from J, the junction contained 13 bases not matched to a gene. In germline, CDR1 is SGHNT, CDR2 YYREEE (reference sequence). This CDR3 spans 18 amino acids. This CDR3 reads CASSLEGPGTSYHYEQYF. The DNA of the CDR3 is TGTGCCAGCAGCTTGGAAGGACCTGGGACTAGCTATCACTACGAGCAGTACTTC.

This clone was observed once. The V and J genes are TRBV19 and TRBJ2-7; D ambiguous. There are 15 residues in the CDR3. The V gene's germline CDR1 is LNHDA and CDR2 SQIVND (reference sequence). V lost 3 bases, J lost 3 bases, and 15 bases lay in between. As DNA, the CDR3 is TGTGCCAGTAGTATTGGTTACGACCGGAGCTACGAGCAGTACTTC. Translating gives CASSIGYDRSYEQYF.

CDR3 loop: CASILGRQPGGIQYF. In nucleotides, the CDR3 is TGTGCCAGCATCTTGGGGAGGCAGCCCGGTGGCATTCAGTACTTC. The gene calls are TRBV21-1 and TRBJ2-4; the DNA was not used to check the table's D call, TRBD2. TRBV21-1 has pseudogene status. This CDR3 region has 15 residues.

The genes are TRBV13 and TRBJ2-1; 9 bases align to TRBD2. Germline-derived CDR1 and CDR2 are PRHDT and FYEKMQ (reference sequence). V was clipped by 5 bases and J by 7 bases; unmatched bases: 12. This CDR3 is built from 16 residues. As DNA, the CDR3 is TGTGCCAGCAGCCCGCCAGCGGGAGGCGCCCTTAATGAGCAGTTCTTC. Residues: CASSPPAGGALNEQFF. Based on the CDR3 plus reference TRBV13 and TRBJ2-1, the full variable domain is AAGVIQSPRHLIKEKRETATLKCYPIPRHDTVYWYQQGPGQDPQFLISFYEKMQSDKGSIPDRFSAQQFSDYHSELNMSSLELGDSALYFCASSPPAGGALNEQFFGPGTRLTVL.

This CDR3 reads CASSLGAYGYTF. In nucleotides, the CDR3 is TGTGCCAGCAGCTTAGGGGCCTATGGCTACACCTTC. The chain employs TRBV11-2 and TRBJ1-2; no clear D gene. The CDR3 sequence is 12 residues long. Germline CDR1 reads SGHAT; CDR2 reads FQNNGV. V was trimmed by 1 base and J by 4 bases, leaving 4 bases between them.

The chain links TRBV28 to TRBJ1-6; TRBD1 aligns across 9 bases. There are 14 residues in the CDR3. Germline V lookup: CDR1 MDHEN, CDR2 SYDVKM. The ends lost 5 bases at V and 7 bases at J; junction bases unmatched: 3. CDR3 in amino acids: CASSGTGWNSPLHF. The CDR3, as DNA: TGTGCCAGCAGTGGGACAGGGTGGAATTCACCCCTCCACTTT. Using reference TRBV28 and TRBJ1-6 for the parts outside the CDR3, the full variable domain is DVKVTQSSRYLVKRTGEKVFLECVQDMDHENMFWYRQDPGLGLRLIYFSYDVKMKEKGDIPEGYSVSREKKERFSLILESASTNQTSMYLCASSGTGWNSPLHFGNGTRLTVT.

The chain has TRBV2 and TRBJ2-5; D is possibly TRBD2 (6 bases). There are 13 residues in the CDR3. V was clipped by 9 bases and J by 5 bases, with 16 bases between them. Germline V gene sequence: CDR1 SNHLY, CDR2 FYNNEI. The CDR3 is CASRGFRGETQYF. In nucleotides, the CDR3 is TGTGCCAGTCGGGGGTTTAGAGGGGAGACCCAGTACTTC.

This rearrangement joins TRBV29-1 to TRBJ2-7; tentatively, D is TRBD1 (8 bases). The CDR3 loop spans 15 amino acids. V was trimmed by 3 bases and J by 3 bases, leaving 18 bases between them. Germline CDR1 reads SQVTM; CDR2 reads ANQGSEA. The CDR3 coding sequence is TGCAGCGTTGAGGGGGGGGACAGGACCGGCTACGAGCAGTACTTC. Its protein is CSVEGGDRTGYEQYF.

V usage is TRBV19 and J usage is TRBJ2-1; 7 bases map to TRBD2. The CDR3 has 13 amino acids. CDR1 and CDR2 (germline): LNHDA, SQIVND (reference sequence). J gave up 6 bases and V 4 bases, and 3 bases lay outside the gene matches. CDR3 protein: CASSSGSFNEQFF. CDR3 coding DNA: TGTGCCAGTAGTAGCGGGAGTTTCAATGAGCAGTTCTTC.

V is TRBV7-9 and J is TRBJ2-1; 13 bases match TRBD2. V lost 5 bases and J lost 7; bases outside the gene matches: 5. Germline V gives CDR1 SEHNR, CDR2 FQNEAQ (reference sequence). The CDR3 is 15 amino acids. The CDR3 DNA reads as TGTGCCAGCAGCCCTACTAGCGGGGGGGCAAATGAGCAGTTCTTC. Translation gives CASSPTSGGANEQFF.

The chain joins TRBV5-1 to TRBJ2-7; 8 bases align to TRBD1. The CDR3 length is 15 residues. Germline CDR1 and CDR2: SGHRS and YFSETQ. The ends lost 4 bases at V and 3 bases at J; junction bases unmatched: 9. CDR3 amino acids: CASSLRQGPGYEQYF. CDR3 DNA sequence: TGCGCCAGCAGCCTGCGACAGGGGCCCGGCTACGAGCAGTACTTC. Filled out from reference TRBV5-1 and TRBJ2-7, the complete variable domain reads KAGVTQTPRYLIKTRGQQVTLSCSPISGHRSVSWYQQTPGQGLQFLFEYFSETQRNKGNFPGRFSGRQFSNSRSEMNVSTLELGDSALYLCASSLRQGPGYEQYFGPGTRLTVT.

This clone was recorded only once. Relative to the germline gene, one junction end is altered; a read error may explain this. The chain has TRBV18 and TRBJ1-2; 10 bases fit TRBD1. The CDR3 spans 15 residues. Germline CDR1 reads KGHSH; CDR2 reads LQKENI. CDR3 region: CASSAPGQGRYGYTF. CDR3 DNA sequence: TGTGCCAGCTCAGCACCGGGACAGGGGCGCTATGGCTACACCTTC.

This sequence joins TRBV5-1 and TRBJ2-7; D unclear. Trimming took off 0 bases at V and 0 bases at J, with 13 bases between the two ends. The CDR3 has 16 amino acids. CDR1 and CDR2 (germline): SGHRS, YFSETQ. CDR3 nucleotides: TGCGCCAGCAGCTTGGATCTGTACCGGAGCTCCTACGAGCAGTACTTC. Protein: CASSLDLYRSSYEQYF.

The chain joins TRBV7-2 to TRBJ1-2; D remains unclear. V lost 2 bases to trimming and J lost 4 bases, with 17 bases between them. This CDR3 contains 16 residues. Germline V gene data show CDR1 as SGHTA and CDR2 as FQGNSA. CDR3 in amino acids: CASSLTVQPGPYGYTF. CDR3 nucleotide sequence: TGTGCCAGCAGCTTAACGGTCCAGCCAGGTCCCTATGGCTACACCTTC.

The chain couples TRBV7-8 to TRBJ2-7; the D is unclear. The CDR3 is 14 residues long. V gave up 5 bases and J gave up 3 bases, with 14 bases separating them. Germline values: CDR1 SGHVS, CDR2 FQNEAQ. CDR3 bases: TGTGCCAGCAGCCAACGACGGACGGGCTACGAGCAGTACTTC. Translating gives CASSQRRTGYEQYF.

This clone came up a few times. The chain carries TRBV4-1 and TRBJ2-5; TRBD2 agrees at 8 bases. With V trimmed by 4 bases and J by 4 bases, 8 bases remained unmatched. The CDR3 totals 15 residues. The germline gives CDR1 MGHRA, CDR2 YSYEKL. The CDR3 is CASSPPGREGETQYF. CDR3 sequence (DNA): TGCGCCAGCAGCCCCCCCGGACGGGAGGGAGAGACCCAGTACTTC.

This rearrangement joins TRBV19 to TRBJ2-7; tentative D call: TRBD2 (5 bases). This CDR3 has 16 residues. V lost 5 bases, J lost 1 base, and 18 bases lay in between. Germline values: CDR1 LNHDA, CDR2 SQIVND (reference sequence). The CDR3: CASSAGWAAESYEQYF. In nucleotides, the CDR3 is TGTGCCAGTAGTGCGGGTTGGGCAGCCGAATCCTACGAGCAGTACTTC.

This chain joins TRBV4-1 and TRBJ1-1, with TRBD1 matching over 7 bases. Losses at the gene ends were 0 bases for V and 4 bases for J; bases not matched to a gene: 8. The CDR3 sequence is 16 residues long. Germline V gene sequence: CDR1 MGHRA, CDR2 YSYEKL. CDR3 sequence: CASSQDVDRDGTEAFF. In DNA form, the CDR3 reads TGCGCCAGCAGCCAAGACGTAGACAGGGACGGCACTGAAGCTTTCTTT.